This T cell receptor (beta chain) was sequenced in a study of T cell responses to AZD1222 COVID-19 vaccine. Overall study results and limits: Clonal diversity may have been underestimated in mostly white British donors.

Trimming stripped 3 bases from V and 6 bases from J, with 17 bases between. The CDR3 is 15 amino acids. CDR1 is SGHDT, CDR2 YYEEEE, per germline. Turning to this clone: Its cognate antigen is unknown.

Measured with immunoSEQ multiplex PCR; TCRdb has only the in-frame clones, and not every one. The repertoire holds roughly 150,000 clones, with just under 95% as singletons. This sequence originates from an adult in good health. The specimen comprised peripheral blood, sampled on day 0 of AZD1222 vaccination. The rearrangement joins TRBV5-6 to TRBJ2-3; no definite D call. CDR3 loop: CASSSQAVAVDTQYF. Here the CDR3 DNA reads TGTGCCAGCAGCTCCCAGGCGGTGGCAGTGGATACGCAGTATTTT.